This entry concerns a single T cell receptor (beta chain). The method was immunoSEQ multiplex PCR; TCRdb's version includes in-frame clones alone and lacks a portion of them. The sample has approximately 60,000 clones, roughly 84% seen once. The V gene's germline CDR1 is SGHTA and CDR2 FQGNSA. This CDR3 is 16 amino acids long. V dropped 0 bases and J dropped 9; count of bases not matched to a gene: 6. These data belong to a study of blood T cell repertoires in COVID-19. The TCR comes from a man aged 65 to 79 with active COVID-19. The rearrangement joins TRBV7-2 to TRBJ2-1, with 12 bases matching TRBD2. Sequencing was done on a sample of peripheral blood. This chain's CDR3 is CASSLAPASGRAEQFF. The CDR3 bases are TGTGCCAGCAGCTTAGCGCCTGCTAGCGGGAGGGCTGAGCAGTTCTTC. The variable domain in full, with the rest retrieved from reference TRBV7-2 and TRBJ2-1, is GAGVSQSPSNKVTEKGKDVELRCDPISGHTALYWYRQSLGQGLEFLIYFQGNSAPDKSGLPSDRFSAERTGGSVSTLTIQRTQQEDSAVYLCASSLAPASGRAEQFFGPGTRLTVL.